Below are 23 T cell receptor beta chains sequenced from a single sample in a study of radiotherapy plus CTLA-4 blockade in lung cancer (dated by TCRdb to the late 2010s). The library was prepared using the immunoSEQ multiplex PCR assay. As stored in TCRdb, this immuneACCESS dataset retains in-frame rearrangements with V and J assigned. A fraction of the clones does not appear; measured against another copy, unresolved V genes explain less than half of the discrepancy, and the remainder lacks a known reason. The sample contains more than 25,000 clones, roughly 80% of them found a single time. The top ten clonotypes cover roughly 7.5% of the sample. The sample here was peripheral blood, taken from a patient treated with radiotherapy plus ipilimumab. The receptors shown here come from a human donor with non-small cell lung cancer who had stable disease on radiotherapy plus ipilimumab.

The CDR3, as DNA: TGCGCCAGCAGCCCCGGTCCGGGGAGGTACGAGCAGTACTTC. As protein: CASSPGPGRYEQYF. The chain is built from TRBV4-1 and TRBJ2-7; tentatively, D is TRBD2 (6 bases). Germline CDR1 and CDR2: MGHRA and YSYEKL. V dropped 4 bases and J dropped 4 bases, with 14 bases sitting between them. The CDR3 length is 14 residues.

The chain employs TRBV19 and TRBJ2-7; TRBD1 aligns across 10 bases. CDR3 length equals 13 residues. The V segment lost 9 bases and the J segment 3 bases; nucleotides outside the gene matches: 5. Germline CDR1 LNHDA, CDR2 SQIVND (reference sequence). The CDR3 loop reads CASRDRGHYEQYF. The CDR3 DNA reads TGTGCCAGCAGGGACAGGGGTCACTACGAGCAGTACTTC.

The chain couples TRBV19 to TRBJ2-6; tentative D call: TRBD1 (6 bases). Germline values: CDR1 LNHDA, CDR2 SQIVND (reference sequence). The V gene lost 3 bases and the J gene lost 4 bases, with 13 bases spanning the gap. The CDR3 contains 16 residues. The CDR3 reads CASSIAGVSGANVLTF. The CDR3 DNA is TGTGCCAGTAGTATCGCAGGGGTAAGCGGGGCCAACGTCCTGACTTTC.

V usage is TRBV4-3 and J usage is TRBJ2-1, with 10 bases lining up with TRBD2. V was pared by 8 bases and J by 6 bases, with 13 bases of the junction left unmatched. CDR3 length equals 16 residues. Germline V lookup: CDR1 LGHNA, CDR2 YSLEER. The CDR3, as DNA: TGCGCCAGCTCCGCACGGGAAGCGGGGGGGGGCAATGAGCAGTTCTTC. Its protein is CASSAREAGGGNEQFF.

The chain employs TRBV27 and TRBJ2-1; 9 bases line up with TRBD2. This CDR3 has 15 amino acids. Germline CDR1 MNHEY, CDR2 SMNVEV (reference sequence). Trimming took 6 bases from V and 7 from J; bases not matched to a gene: 10. The DNA for the CDR3 is TGTGCCAGCAGGGAGTTGGGACTAGCTCTTAATGAGCAGTTCTTC. Translating it yields CASRELGLALNEQFF.

The chain uses TRBV28 and TRBJ1-2, with no clear D. Trimming removed 6 bases from V and 6 bases from J, with 8 bases in between. This CDR3 spans 11 amino acids. CDR1 is MDHEN and CDR2 is SYDVKM in the germline V gene. CDR3 nucleotides: TGTGCCAGCAGGGGGTCGCATGGCTACACCTTC. Its protein is CASRGSHGYTF.

This sequence joins TRBV6-6 and TRBJ2-7; D is unclear. V was cut by 7 bases and J by 0 bases, with 4 bases left in between. The CDR3 totals 11 residues. Germline values: CDR1 MNHNY, CDR2 SVGAGI (reference sequence). CDR3 in DNA: TGTGCCAGCACCCTCTCCTACGAGCAGTACTTC. Residues: CASTLSYEQYF.

About this clone itself: A far more abundant clone sits one base away, making this likely a read error. Distinct nucleotide sequences in the sample also encode this CDR3. J is TRBJ2-1 and V is TRBV10-1; 8 nucleotides align to TRBD1. CDR3 size: 17 residues. The germline V gene encodes CDR1 WNHNN and CDR2 SYGVQD (reference sequence). The DNA for the CDR3 is TGTGCCAGCAGTGGCCGGACAGGGCCCACCTACTACAATGAGCAGTTCTTC. Translated: CASSGRTGPTYYNEQFF.

The rearrangement uses TRBV7-3 and TRBJ2-5; D call uncertain. From germline, CDR1 is SGHTA and CDR2 FQGTGA. Trimming pared 2 bases from V and 3 bases from J, leaving 7 bases between. This CDR3 is 13 amino acids long. The CDR3 DNA is TGTGCCAGCAGCTTAGTAGGGAAAGAGACCCAGTACTTC. This gives the protein CASSLVGKETQYF.

The chain couples TRBV25-1 to TRBJ2-3; unclear D gene. Germline CDR1 MGHDK, CDR2 SYGVNS. This CDR3 is 15 amino acids long. V lost 5 bases and J lost 0, with 12 bases in between. The CDR3 region is CASSTTDSSTDTQYF. The CDR3 coding sequence is TGTGCCAGCAGTACAACCGATTCTAGCACAGATACGCAGTATTTT. Together with reference TRBV25-1 and TRBJ2-3, the CDR3 gives the full variable domain: EADIYQTPRYLVIGTGKKITLECSQTMGHDKMYWYQQDPGMELHLIHYSYGVNSTEKGDLSSESTVSRIRTEHFPLTLESARPSHTSQYLCASSTTDSSTDTQYFGPGTRLTVL.

By sample share, this clone is medium-sized (0.01 to 0.1%). V gene TRBV18 combines with J gene TRBJ1-5, with TRBD1 matching over 7 bases. The germline gives CDR1 KGHSH, CDR2 LQKENI. This CDR3 is 14 amino acids long. Trimming removed 6 bases from V and 3 bases from J; junction bases left unmatched: 5. The CDR3 DNA reads as TGTGCCAGCTCGCCTGGGACAGTCAATCAGCCCCAGCATTTT. It translates to CASSPGTVNQPQHF.

This chain connects TRBV28 to TRBJ1-2, with 8 bases aligning to TRBD1. The V segment lost 1 base and the J segment 3 bases; nucleotides outside the gene matches: 7. The CDR3 totals 16 residues. Germline values: CDR1 MDHEN, CDR2 SYDVKM. The CDR3 DNA sequence: TGTGCCAGCAGTTTATTAGGGGGGGGACAGGACTATGGCTACACCTTC. Translating it yields CASSLLGGGQDYGYTF.

The genes are TRBV18 and TRBJ2-4, with 9 nucleotides matching TRBD2. The trim removed 1 base at V and 0 bases at J, leaving 13 bases unmatched. This CDR3 is 20 amino acids long. Germline-derived CDR1 and CDR2 are KGHSH and LQKENI. The CDR3 nucleotides read TGTGCCAGCTCACCACTGGCCGGGGCTAGCGGGAATCTAGCCAAAAACATTCAGTACTTC. This sequence encodes CASSPLAGASGNLAKNIQYF.

This sequence joins TRBV14 and TRBJ1-3, with D hard to call. The CDR3 sequence is 15 residues long. The V gene's germline CDR1 is SGHDN and CDR2 FVKESK. Trimming shortened V by 3 bases and J by 0 bases, and 9 bases separated the two germline ends. This CDR3 reads CASSQAAISGNTIYF. The CDR3 bases are TGTGCCAGCAGCCAGGCAGCCATCTCTGGAAACACCATATATTTT.

This clone is categorized as medium-sized (0.01 to 0.1%). V gene TRBV6-4 combines with J gene TRBJ2-3; a weak D match, TRBD1 (5 bases). V was cut by 3 bases and J by 0 bases, with 10 bases left in between. The CDR3 consists of 15 residues. CDR1 and CDR2 from the germline V gene are MRHNA and SNTAGT. CDR3 sequence reads: CASSETVLSTDTQYF. CDR3 nucleotides: TGTGCCAGCAGTGAGACAGTCCTTAGCACAGATACGCAGTATTTT.

The chain has TRBV25-1 and TRBJ2-1, with D possibly TRBD1 on 5 matching bases. The CDR3 has 12 amino acids. The V gene lost 7 bases and the J gene lost 4 bases, with 8 bases spanning the gap. CDR1 is MGHDK and CDR2 is SYGVNS in the germline V gene. This chain's CDR3 is CASMTDYNEQFF. The CDR3 DNA sequence: TGTGCCAGCATGACAGATTACAATGAGCAGTTCTTC.

The table lists this clone with a count of one. The conserved closing phenylalanine or tryptophan is absent in this CDR3, likely reflecting a read error. V and J are TRBV6-6 and TRBJ1-1, with 7 bases aligning to TRBD1. Trimming at V came to 6 bases and at J to 1 base, leaving 5 bases not matched to a gene. This CDR3 contains 14 residues. Germline CDR1 and CDR2: MNHNY and SVGAGI (reference sequence). The CDR3 DNA reads as TGTGCCAGCAGCCCCAGGGGGGCGAACACTGAAGCTTTCCTT. Encoded protein: CASSPRGANTEAFL.

The chain recombines TRBV7-9 with TRBJ1-1; 9 nucleotides match TRBD1. CDR1 and CDR2 from the germline V gene are SEHNR and FQNEAQ (reference sequence). After removal of 2 bases from V and 3 bases from J, the junction contained 7 bases not matched to a gene. The CDR3 sequence is 16 residues long. This chain's CDR3 is CASSLHRGQVDTEAFF. Here the CDR3 DNA reads TGTGCCAGCAGCTTACACAGGGGGCAGGTTGACACTGAAGCTTTCTTT.

This chain connects TRBV6-1 to TRBJ1-2; possible D gene TRBD1, 5 bases. There are 13 residues in the CDR3. Looked up from germline, CDR1 is MNHNS and CDR2 is SASEGT. Trimming took off 9 bases at V and 7 bases at J, with 18 bases between the two ends. The CDR3 DNA follows: TGTGCCAGTAGTACATTCGAGGGACCTGGCTACACCTTC. Amino acid sequence: CASSTFEGPGYTF.

This chain uses TRBV9 with TRBJ1-1; maybe TRBD1 (5 bases). The germline V gene has CDR1 SGDLS and CDR2 YYNGEE. V gave up 2 bases and J gave up 1 base, with 6 bases separating them. The CDR3 is 13 residues long. The CDR3 DNA reads as TGTGCCAGCAGCGTGGGACCGAACACTGAAGCTTTCTTT. It codes for CASSVGPNTEAFF.

The DNA of the CDR3 is TGTGCCAGCAGCCTCTCCGAAGGGAACAATGAGCAGTTCTTC. It translates to CASSLSEGNNEQFF. The chain joins TRBV7-7 to TRBJ2-1; no clear D. The V and J ends lost 5 bases and 5 bases respectively, with 13 bases between them. The CDR3 runs to 14 residues. The germline CDR1 and CDR2 sequences are SSHAT and FNYEAQ (reference sequence).

The chain uses TRBV19 and TRBJ1-3, with D perhaps matching TRBD1 (5 bases). Germline values: CDR1 LNHDA, CDR2 SQIVND (reference sequence). This CDR3 contains 14 residues. Trimming took 6 bases from V and 4 from J, leaving 13 bases between them. CDR3 DNA: TGTGCCAGTAGACCTCTGGGGGTCGGAAACACCATATATTTT. Amino acids: CASRPLGVGNTIYF.

This clone showed up just once. The chain couples TRBV6-5 to TRBJ1-5, with D uncertain. This CDR3 spans 15 amino acids. V was trimmed by 8 bases and J by 1 base, leaving 15 bases between them. The germline gives CDR1 MNHEY, CDR2 SVGAGI. Here the CDR3 reads CASGPSSISNQPQHF. The CDR3 DNA reads TGTGCCAGCGGGCCGAGTTCTATCAGCAATCAGCCCCAGCATTTT.